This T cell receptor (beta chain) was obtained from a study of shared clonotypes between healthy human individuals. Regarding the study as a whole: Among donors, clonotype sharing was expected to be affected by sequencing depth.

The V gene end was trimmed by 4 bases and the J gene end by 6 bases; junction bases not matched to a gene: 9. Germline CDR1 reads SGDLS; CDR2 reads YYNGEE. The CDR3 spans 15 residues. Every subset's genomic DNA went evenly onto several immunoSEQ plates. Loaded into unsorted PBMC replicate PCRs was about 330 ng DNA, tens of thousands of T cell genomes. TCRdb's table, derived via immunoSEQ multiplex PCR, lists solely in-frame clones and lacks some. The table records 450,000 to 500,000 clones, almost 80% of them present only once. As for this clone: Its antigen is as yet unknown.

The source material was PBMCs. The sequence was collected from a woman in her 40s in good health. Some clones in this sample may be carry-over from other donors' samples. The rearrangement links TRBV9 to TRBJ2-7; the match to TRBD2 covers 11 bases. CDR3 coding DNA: TGTGCCAGCAGCCCGAGAGGTAGCGGGAGGGCCGAGCAGTACTTC. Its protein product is CASSPRGSGRAEQYF.